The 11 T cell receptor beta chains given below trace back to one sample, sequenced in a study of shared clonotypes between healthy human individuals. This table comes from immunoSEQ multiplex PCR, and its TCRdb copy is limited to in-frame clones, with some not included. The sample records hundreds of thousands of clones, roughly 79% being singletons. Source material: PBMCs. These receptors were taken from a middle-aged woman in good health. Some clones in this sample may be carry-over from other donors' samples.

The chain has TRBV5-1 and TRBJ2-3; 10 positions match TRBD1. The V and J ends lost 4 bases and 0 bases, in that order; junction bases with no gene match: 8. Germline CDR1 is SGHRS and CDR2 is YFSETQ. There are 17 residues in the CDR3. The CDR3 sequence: CASSLYPGQGSTDTQYF. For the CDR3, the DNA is TGCGCCAGCAGCCTGTACCCGGGACAGGGGAGCACAGATACGCAGTATTTT.

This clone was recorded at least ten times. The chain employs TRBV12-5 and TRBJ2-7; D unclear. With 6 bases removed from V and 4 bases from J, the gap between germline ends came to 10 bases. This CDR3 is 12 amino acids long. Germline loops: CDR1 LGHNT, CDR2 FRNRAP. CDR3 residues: CASGKSPYEQYF. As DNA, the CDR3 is TGTGCTAGTGGCAAATCCCCGTACGAGCAGTACTTC.

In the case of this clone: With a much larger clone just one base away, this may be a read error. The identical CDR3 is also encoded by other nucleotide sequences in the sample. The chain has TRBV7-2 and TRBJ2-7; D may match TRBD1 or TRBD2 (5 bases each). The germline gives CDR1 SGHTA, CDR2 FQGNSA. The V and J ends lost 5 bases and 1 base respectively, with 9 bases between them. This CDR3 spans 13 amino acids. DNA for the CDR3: TGTGCCAGCAGCCCGGGACGGTCCTACGAGCAGTACTTC. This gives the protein CASSPGRSYEQYF.

The CDR3: CASSPSGPGELFF. CDR3 in DNA: TGTGCCAGCTCACCTTCCGGGCCCGGGGAGCTGTTTTTT. The chain joins TRBV18 to TRBJ2-2; D unclear. The germline gives CDR1 KGHSH, CDR2 LQKENI. The CDR3 has 13 amino acids. Trimming pared 3 bases from V and 6 bases from J, leaving 8 bases between. The full variable domain, in which reference TRBV18 and TRBJ2-2 provide the parts outside the CDR3, is NAGVMQNPRHLVRRRGQEARLRCSPMKGHSHVYWYRQLPEEGLKFMVYLQKENIIDESGMPKERFSAEFPKEGPSILRIQQVVRGDSAAYFCASSPSGPGELFFGEGSRLTVL.

The CDR3 DNA sequence: TGTGCCAGCAGAACCCGAGGGGAGGCTGAGCAGTTCTTC. It is translated as CASRTRGEAEQFF. The chain is built from TRBV6-5 and TRBJ2-1; possible D gene TRBD2, 6 bases. The CDR3 totals 13 residues. Germline assignment: CDR1 MNHEY and CDR2 SVGAGI. V gave up 6 bases and J gave up 9 bases, with 15 bases separating them.

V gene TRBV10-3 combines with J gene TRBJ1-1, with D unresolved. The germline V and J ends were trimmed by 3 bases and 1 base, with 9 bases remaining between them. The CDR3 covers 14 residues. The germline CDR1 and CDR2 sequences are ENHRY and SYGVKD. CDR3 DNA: TGTGCCATCAGTGATCTGGGGAGGAACACTGAAGCTTTCTTT. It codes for CAISDLGRNTEAFF.

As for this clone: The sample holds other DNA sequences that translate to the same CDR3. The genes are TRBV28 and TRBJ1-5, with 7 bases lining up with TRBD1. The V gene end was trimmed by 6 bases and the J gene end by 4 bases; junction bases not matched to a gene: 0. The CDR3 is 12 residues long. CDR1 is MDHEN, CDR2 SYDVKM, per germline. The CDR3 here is CASSRGNQPQHF. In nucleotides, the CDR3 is TGTGCCAGCAGCAGGGGGAATCAGCCCCAGCATTTT. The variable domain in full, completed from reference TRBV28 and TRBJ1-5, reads DVKVTQSSRYLVKRTGEKVFLECVQDMDHENMFWYRQDPGLGLRLIYFSYDVKMKEKGDIPEGYSVSREKKERFSLILESASTNQTSMYLCASSRGNQPQHFGDGTRLSIL.

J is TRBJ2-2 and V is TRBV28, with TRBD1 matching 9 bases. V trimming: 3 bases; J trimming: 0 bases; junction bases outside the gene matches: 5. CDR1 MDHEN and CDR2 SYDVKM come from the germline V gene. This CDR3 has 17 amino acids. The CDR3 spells CASSFARTGANTGELFF. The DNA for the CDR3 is TGTGCCAGCAGTTTTGCCCGGACAGGGGCGAACACCGGGGAGCTGTTTTTT.

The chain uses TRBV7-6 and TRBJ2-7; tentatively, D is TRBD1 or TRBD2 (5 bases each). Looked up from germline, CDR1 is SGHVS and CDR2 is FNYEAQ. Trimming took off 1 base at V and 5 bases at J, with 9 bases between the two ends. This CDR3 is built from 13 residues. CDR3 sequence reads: CASSLGGSDEQYF. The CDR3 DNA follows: TGTGCCAGCAGCTTAGGGGGGAGTGACGAGCAGTACTTC. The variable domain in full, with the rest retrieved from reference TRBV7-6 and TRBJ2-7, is GAGVSQSPRYKVTKRGQDVALRCDPISGHVSLYWYRQALGQGPEFLTYFNYEAQQDKSGLPNDRFSAERPEGSISTLTIQRTEQRDSAMYRCASSLGGSDEQYFGPGTRLTVT.

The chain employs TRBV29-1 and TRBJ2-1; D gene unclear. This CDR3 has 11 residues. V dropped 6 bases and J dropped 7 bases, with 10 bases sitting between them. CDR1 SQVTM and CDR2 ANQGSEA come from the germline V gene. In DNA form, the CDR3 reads TGCAGCGTCAGTCCCCCTAATGAGCAGTTCTTC. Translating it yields CSVSPPNEQFF.

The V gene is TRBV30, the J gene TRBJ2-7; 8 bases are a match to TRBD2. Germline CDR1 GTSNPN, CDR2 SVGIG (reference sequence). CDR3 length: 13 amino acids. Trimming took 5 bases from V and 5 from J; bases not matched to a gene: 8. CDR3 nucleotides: TGTGCCTGGGGCGGGAGGAACGCCCACGAGCAGTACTTC. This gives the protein CAWGGRNAHEQYF.